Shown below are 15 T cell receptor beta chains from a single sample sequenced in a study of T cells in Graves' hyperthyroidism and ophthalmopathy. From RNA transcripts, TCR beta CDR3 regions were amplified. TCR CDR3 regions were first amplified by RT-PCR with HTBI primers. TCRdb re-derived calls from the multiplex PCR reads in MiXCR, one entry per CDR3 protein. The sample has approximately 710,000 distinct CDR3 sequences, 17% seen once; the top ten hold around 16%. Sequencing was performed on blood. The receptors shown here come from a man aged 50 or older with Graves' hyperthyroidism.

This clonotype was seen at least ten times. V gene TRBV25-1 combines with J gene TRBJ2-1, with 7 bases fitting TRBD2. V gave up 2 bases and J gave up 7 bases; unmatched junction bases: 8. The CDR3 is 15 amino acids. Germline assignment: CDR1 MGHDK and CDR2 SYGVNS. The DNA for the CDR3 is TGTGCCAGCAGTGAAATTTGGGTCGGGGGGAATGAGCAGTTCTTC. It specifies CASSEIWVGGNEQFF.

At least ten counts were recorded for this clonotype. CDR3 loop: CASSLQTGVDTQYF. DNA for the CDR3: TGTGCCAGCAGCTTGCAAACTGGGGTAGATACGCAGTATTTT. The chain couples TRBV5-8 to TRBJ2-3; no definite D call. CDR3 size: 14 residues. With 1 base removed from V and 5 bases from J, the gap between germline ends came to 11 bases. Per the germline V gene, CDR1 is SGHTS and CDR2 is YDEGEE.

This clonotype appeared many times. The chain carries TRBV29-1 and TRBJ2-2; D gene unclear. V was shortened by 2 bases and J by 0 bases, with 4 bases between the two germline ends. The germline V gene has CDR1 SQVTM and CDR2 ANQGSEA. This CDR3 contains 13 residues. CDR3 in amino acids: CSVEQTNTGELFF. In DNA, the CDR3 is TGCAGCGTTGAACAGACGAACACCGGGGAGCTGTTTTTT.

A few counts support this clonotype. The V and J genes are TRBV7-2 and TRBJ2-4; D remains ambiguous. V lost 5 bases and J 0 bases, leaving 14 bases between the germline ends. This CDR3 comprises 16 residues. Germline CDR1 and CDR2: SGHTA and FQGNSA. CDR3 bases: TGTGCCAGCAGCCCCAGTCTGATTATAGCCAAAAACATTCAGTACTTC. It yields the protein CASSPSLIIAKNIQYF.

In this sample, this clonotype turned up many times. CDR3 protein: CSSIPGTFTDTQYF. As DNA, the CDR3 is TGCAGCTCAATCCCCGGGACCTTCACAGATACGCAGTATTTT. The chain uses TRBV29-1 and TRBJ2-3; either TRBD1 or TRBD2 may supply D (5 bases each). Trimming stripped 8 bases from V and 2 bases from J, with 17 bases between. CDR3 size: 14 residues. CDR1 is SQVTM, CDR2 ANQGSEA, per germline.

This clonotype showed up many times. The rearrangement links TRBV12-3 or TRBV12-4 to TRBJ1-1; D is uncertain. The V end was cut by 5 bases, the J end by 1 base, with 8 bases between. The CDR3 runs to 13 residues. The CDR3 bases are TGTGCCAGCAGTCGAAATCAGAACACTGAAGCTTTCTTT. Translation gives CASSRNQNTEAFF.

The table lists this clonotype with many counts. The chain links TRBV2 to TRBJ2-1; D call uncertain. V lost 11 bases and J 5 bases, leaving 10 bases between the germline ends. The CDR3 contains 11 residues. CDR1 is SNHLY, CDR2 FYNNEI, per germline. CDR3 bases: TGTGCCGTCCGTCTGGACAATGAGCAGTTCTTC. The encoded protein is CAVRLDNEQFF.

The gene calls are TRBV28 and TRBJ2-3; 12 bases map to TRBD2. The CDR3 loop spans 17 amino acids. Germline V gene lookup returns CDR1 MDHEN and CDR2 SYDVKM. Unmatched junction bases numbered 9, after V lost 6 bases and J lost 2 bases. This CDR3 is CASRAPGLAGSTDTQYF. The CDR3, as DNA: TGTGCCAGCAGGGCCCCGGGACTAGCGGGTTCCACAGATACGCAGTATTTT.

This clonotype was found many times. Here the CDR3 reads CASSTPRDRATDTQYF. The CDR3 bases are TGTGCCAGCAGCACCCCGAGAGACAGGGCTACAGATACGCAGTATTTT. This chain connects TRBV28 to TRBJ2-3; 7 nucleotides line up with TRBD1. The CDR3 contains 16 residues. Germline-derived CDR1 and CDR2 are MDHEN and SYDVKM. The V and J ends lost 6 bases and 3 bases, in that order; junction bases with no gene match: 12.

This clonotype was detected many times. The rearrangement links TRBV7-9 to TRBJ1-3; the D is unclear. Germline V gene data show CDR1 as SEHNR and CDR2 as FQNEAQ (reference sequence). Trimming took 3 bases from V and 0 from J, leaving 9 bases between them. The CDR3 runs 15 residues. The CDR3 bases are TGTGCCAGCAGCTTCGACGGAGTCTCTGGAAACACCATATATTTT. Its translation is CASSFDGVSGNTIYF.

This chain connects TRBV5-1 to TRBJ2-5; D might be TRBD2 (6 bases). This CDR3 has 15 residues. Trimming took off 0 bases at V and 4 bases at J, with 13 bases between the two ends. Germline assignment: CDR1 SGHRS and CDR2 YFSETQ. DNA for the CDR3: TGCGCCAGCAGCTTGGGCGGGATGGGTGTAGAGACCCAGTACTTC. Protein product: CASSLGGMGVETQYF.

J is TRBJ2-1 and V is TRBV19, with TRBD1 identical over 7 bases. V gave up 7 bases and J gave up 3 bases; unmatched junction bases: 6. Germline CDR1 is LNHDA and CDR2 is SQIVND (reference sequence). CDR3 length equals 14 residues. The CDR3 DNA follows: TGTGCCAGTACTCCGGGACAGCTCTACAATGAGCAGTTCTTC. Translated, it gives CASTPGQLYNEQFF.

The CDR3 here is CSAWGLADEQFF. For the CDR3, the DNA is TGCAGTGCCTGGGGACTAGCGGATGAGCAGTTCTTC. The chain has TRBV20-1 and TRBJ2-1, with 11 bases lining up with TRBD2. CDR3 length: 12 amino acids. V was clipped by 6 bases and J by 8 bases; unmatched bases: 3. In germline, CDR1 is DFQATT, CDR2 SNEGSKA (reference sequence).

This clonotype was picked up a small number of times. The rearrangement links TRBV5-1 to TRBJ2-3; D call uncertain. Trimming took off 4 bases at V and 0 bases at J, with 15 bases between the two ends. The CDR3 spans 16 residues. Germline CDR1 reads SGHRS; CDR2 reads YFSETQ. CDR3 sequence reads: CASSPTTGFSTDTQYF. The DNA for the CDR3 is TGCGCCAGCAGCCCGACAACTGGGTTCAGCACAGATACGCAGTATTTT.

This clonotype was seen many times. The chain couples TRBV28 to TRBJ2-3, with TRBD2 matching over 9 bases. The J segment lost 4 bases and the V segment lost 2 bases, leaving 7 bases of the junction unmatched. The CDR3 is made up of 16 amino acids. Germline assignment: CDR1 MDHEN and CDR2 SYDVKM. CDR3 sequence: CASSLGAGGPSDTQYF. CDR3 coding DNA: TGTGCCAGCAGTTTAGGGGCGGGAGGGCCCTCAGATACGCAGTATTTT. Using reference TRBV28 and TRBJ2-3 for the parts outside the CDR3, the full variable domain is DVKVTQSSRYLVKRTGEKVFLECVQDMDHENMFWYRQDPGLGLRLIYFSYDVKMKEKGDIPEGYSVSREKKERFSLILESASTNQTSMYLCASSLGAGGPSDTQYFGPGTRLTVL.